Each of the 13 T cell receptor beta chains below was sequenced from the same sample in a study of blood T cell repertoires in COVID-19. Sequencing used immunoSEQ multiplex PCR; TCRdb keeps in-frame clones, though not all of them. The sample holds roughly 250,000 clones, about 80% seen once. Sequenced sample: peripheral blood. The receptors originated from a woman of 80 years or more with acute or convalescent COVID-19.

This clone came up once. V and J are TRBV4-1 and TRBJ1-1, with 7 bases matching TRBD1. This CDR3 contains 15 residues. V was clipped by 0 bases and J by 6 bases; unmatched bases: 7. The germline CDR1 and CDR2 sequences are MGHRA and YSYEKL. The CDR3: CASSQERQGTAEAFF. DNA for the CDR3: TGCGCCAGCAGCCAAGAGAGACAGGGAACCGCTGAAGCTTTCTTT.

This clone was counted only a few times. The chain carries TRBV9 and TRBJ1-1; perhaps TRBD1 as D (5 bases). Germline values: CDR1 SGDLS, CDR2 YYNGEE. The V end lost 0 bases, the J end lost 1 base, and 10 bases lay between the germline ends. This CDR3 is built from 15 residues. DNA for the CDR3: TGTGCCAGCAGCGTAGACGGCAGGGCGAACACTGAAGCTTTCTTT. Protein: CASSVDGRANTEAFF.

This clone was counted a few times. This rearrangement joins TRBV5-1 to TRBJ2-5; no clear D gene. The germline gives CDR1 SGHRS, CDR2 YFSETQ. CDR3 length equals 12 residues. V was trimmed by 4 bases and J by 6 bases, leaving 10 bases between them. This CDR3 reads CASSDGSQTQYF. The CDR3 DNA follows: TGCGCCAGCAGCGACGGGTCCCAGACCCAGTACTTC.

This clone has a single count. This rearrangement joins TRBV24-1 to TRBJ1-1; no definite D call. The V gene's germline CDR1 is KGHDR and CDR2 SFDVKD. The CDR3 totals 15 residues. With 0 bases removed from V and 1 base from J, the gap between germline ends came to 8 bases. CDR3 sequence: CATSDLARGNTEAFF. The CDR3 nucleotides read TGTGCCACCAGTGATTTGGCGCGGGGGAACACTGAAGCTTTCTTT.

This CDR3 is CASSEAGTGTGSPLHF. In DNA, the CDR3 is TGTGCCAGCAGTGAAGCCGGGACAGGGACGGGTTCACCCCTCCACTTT. The V call is TRBV6-1, the J call TRBJ1-6; 9 bases align to TRBD1. The germline V gene encodes CDR1 MNHNS and CDR2 SASEGT. This CDR3 is 16 amino acids long. Unmatched junction bases numbered 6, after V lost 0 bases and J lost 9 bases.

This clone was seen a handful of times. CDR3 residues: CASSPGGMNNQPQHF. The CDR3 DNA reads as TGCGCCAGCAGCCCCGGGGGGATGAACAATCAGCCCCAGCATTTT. The chain couples TRBV5-1 to TRBJ1-5, with D possibly matching TRBD1 (5 bases). This CDR3 is built from 15 residues. CDR1 is SGHRS and CDR2 is YFSETQ in the germline V gene. V lost 4 bases and J lost 3, with 14 bases in between.

CDR3 in amino acids: CASSIGSGEKSPLHF. The CDR3 nucleotides are TGTGCCAGTAGTATTGGTTCAGGGGAGAAATCACCCCTCCACTTT. The chain recombines TRBV19 with TRBJ1-6; the D gene is possibly TRBD1 (6 bases). CDR1 and CDR2 from the germline V gene are LNHDA and SQIVND (reference sequence). The ends were cut back, 3 bases at V and 10 bases at J, with 16 bases in the middle. The length of the CDR3 is 15 residues.

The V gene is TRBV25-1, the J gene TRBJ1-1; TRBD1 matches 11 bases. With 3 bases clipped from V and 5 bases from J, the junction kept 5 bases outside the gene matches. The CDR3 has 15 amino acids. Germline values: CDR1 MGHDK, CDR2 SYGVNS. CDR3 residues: CASSDWTGGETEAFF. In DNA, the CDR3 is TGTGCCAGCAGTGATTGGACAGGGGGCGAGACTGAAGCTTTCTTT.

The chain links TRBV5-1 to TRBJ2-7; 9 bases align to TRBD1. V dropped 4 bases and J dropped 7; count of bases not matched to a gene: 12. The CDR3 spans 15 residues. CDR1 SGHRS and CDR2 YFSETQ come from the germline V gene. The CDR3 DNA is TGCGCCAGCAGCACCGAACAGGGGGCCCGGCGGGAGCAGTACTTC. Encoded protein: CASSTEQGARREQYF.

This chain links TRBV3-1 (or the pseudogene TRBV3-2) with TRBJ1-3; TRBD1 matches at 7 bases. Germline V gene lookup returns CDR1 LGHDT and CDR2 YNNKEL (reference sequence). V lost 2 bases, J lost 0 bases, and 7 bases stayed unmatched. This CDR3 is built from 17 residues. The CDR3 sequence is CASSQTPGQSSGNTIYF. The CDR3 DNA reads TGTGCCAGCAGCCAAACTCCGGGACAGAGCTCTGGAAACACCATATATTTT.

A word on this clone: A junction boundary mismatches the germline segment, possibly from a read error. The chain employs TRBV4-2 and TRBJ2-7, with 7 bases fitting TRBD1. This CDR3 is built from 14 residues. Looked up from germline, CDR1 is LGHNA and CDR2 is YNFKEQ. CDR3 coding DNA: TGTGCCAGCAGCAGCCGGGACAGTGAGGCCCGTATTGCCTTC. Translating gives CASSSRDSEARIAF.

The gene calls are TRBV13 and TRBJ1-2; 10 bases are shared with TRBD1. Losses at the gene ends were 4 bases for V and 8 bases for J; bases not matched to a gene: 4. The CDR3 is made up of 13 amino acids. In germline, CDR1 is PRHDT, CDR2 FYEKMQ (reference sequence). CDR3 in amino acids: CASSSGQGGGYTF. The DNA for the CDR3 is TGTGCCAGCAGCTCCGGACAGGGGGGCGGCTACACCTTC.

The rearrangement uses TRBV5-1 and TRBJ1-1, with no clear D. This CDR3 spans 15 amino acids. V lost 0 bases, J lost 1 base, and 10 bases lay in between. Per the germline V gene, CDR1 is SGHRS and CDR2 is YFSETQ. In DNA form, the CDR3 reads TGCGCCAGCAGCTTGGGAGGAGCCGGGAACACTGAAGCTTTCTTT. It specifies CASSLGGAGNTEAFF.